This T cell receptor (beta chain) is from a study of blood T cells in healthy people across ages. With respect to this clonotype: The junction departs from germline at one end; a sequencing error may be responsible.

Primed by a sample-barcoded 5' primer and a J-beta primer mix, a second PCR proceeded for roughly 7 to 12 cycles. MiXCR, run by TCRdb on the 5' RACE reads, gives a single entry per CDR3 protein. The repertoire holds around 1.5 million distinct CDR3 sequences, roughly 32% seen once, with 11% in the top ten. The sequenced sample was blood. The source is a woman aged 25-40 years in good health.

This chain's CDR3 is CAGSLKPGTYEQYF. CDR3 sequence (DNA): TGTGCCGGCAGTTTAAAACCAGGGACCTACGAGCAGTACTTC. This sequence joins TRBV12-3 or TRBV12-4 and TRBJ2-7; a weak D match, TRBD1 (5 bases). There are 14 residues in the CDR3.